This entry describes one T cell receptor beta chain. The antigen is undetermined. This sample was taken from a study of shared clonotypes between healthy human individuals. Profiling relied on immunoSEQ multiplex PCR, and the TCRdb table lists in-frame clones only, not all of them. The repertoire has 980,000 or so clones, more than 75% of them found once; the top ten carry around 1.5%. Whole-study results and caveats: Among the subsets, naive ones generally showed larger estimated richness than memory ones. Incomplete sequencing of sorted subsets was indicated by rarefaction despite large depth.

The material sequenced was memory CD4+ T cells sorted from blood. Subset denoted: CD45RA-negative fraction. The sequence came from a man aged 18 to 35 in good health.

CDR3 sequence: CASSLRSFNGQPQHF. CDR3 DNA sequence: TGTGCCAGCAGCCTTCGAAGTTTTAATGGTCAGCCCCAGCATTTT. This chain links TRBV28 with TRBJ1-5; the D is unclear. Germline assignment: CDR1 MDHEN and CDR2 SYDVKM. V lost 6 bases, J lost 6 bases, and 18 bases lay in between. The CDR3 length is 15 residues.